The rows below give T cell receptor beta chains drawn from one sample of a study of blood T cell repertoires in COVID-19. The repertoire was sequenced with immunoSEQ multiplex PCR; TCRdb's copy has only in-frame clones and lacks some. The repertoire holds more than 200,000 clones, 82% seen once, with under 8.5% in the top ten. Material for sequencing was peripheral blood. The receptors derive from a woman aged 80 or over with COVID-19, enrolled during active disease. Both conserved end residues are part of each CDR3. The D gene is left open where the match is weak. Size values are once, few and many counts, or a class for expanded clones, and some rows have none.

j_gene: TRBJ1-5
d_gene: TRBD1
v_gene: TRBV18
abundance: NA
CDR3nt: TGTGCCAGCTCACGCGGACAGGGGGCTAATAGTCAGCCCCAGCATTTT
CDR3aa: CASSRGQGANSQPQHF

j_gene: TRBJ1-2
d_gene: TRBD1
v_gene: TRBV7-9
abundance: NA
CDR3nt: TGTGCCAGCAGCTTACTCGACAGGGGGGATGGCTACACCTTC
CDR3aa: CASSLLDRGDGYTF

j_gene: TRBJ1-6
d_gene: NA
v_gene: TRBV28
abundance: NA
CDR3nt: TGTGCCAGCAGTTTATTCGCCAGGGCGGATAATTCACCCCTCCACTTT
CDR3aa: CASSLFARADNSPLHF

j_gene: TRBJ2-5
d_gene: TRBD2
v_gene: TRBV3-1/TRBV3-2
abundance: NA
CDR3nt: TGTGCCAGCAGCCAAGTAAGCCAGCGGGGGGGCCCACGAGAGACCCAGTACTTC
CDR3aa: CASSQVSQRGGPRETQYF

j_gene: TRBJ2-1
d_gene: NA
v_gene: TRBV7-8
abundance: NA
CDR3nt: TGTGCCAGCAGCGGATACCAGGGTTTTTCCTACAATGAGCAGTTCTTC
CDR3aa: CASSGYQGFSYNEQFF

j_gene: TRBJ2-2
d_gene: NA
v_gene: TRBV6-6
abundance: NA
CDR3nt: TGTGCCAGCAGCCGAGGTCGGGACACCGGGGAGCTGTTTTTT
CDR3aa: CASSRGRDTGELFF

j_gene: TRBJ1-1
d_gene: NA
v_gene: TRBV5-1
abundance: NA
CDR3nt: TGCGCCAGCAGCAGGAGACAGGTGGACACTGAAGCTTTCTTT
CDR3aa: CASSRRQVDTEAFF

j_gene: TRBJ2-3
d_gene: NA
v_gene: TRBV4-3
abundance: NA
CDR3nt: TGCGCCAGCAGCCTTTCTATCACAGATACGCAGTATTTT
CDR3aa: CASSLSITDTQYF

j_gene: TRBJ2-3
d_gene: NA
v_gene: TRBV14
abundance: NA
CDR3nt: TGTGCCAGCAGCCAAGGGGGCCCGCAGTATTTT
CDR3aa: CASSQGGPQYF

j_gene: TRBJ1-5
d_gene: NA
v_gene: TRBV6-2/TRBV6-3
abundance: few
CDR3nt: TGTGCCAGCAGCCAGCAGGGCGTCAATCAGCCCCAGCATTTT
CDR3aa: CASSQQGVNQPQHF

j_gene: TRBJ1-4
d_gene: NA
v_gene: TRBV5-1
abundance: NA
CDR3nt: TGCGCCAGCAAAACCGACTCGGGGGGGAGGATTAATGAAAAACTGTTTTTT
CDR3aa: CASKTDSGGRINEKLFF

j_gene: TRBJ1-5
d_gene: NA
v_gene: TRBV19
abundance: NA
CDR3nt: TGTGCCAGTAGTATGCGCGGCAATCAGCCCCAGCATTTT
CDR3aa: CASSMRGNQPQHF

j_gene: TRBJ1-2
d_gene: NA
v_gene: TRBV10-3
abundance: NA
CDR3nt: TGTGCCATCAGTGAGTCTGGGGCGCGGCGGATCTATGGCTACACCTTC
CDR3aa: CAISESGARRIYGYTF

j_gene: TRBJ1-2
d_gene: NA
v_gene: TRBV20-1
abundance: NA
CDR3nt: TGCAGTGCCGGACTTGAAGCTGGCTACACCTTC
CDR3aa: CSAGLEAGYTF

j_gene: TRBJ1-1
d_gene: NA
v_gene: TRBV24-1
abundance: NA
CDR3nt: TGTGCCACCAGGTCACAGGCGAACACTGAAGCTTTCTTT
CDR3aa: CATRSQANTEAFF

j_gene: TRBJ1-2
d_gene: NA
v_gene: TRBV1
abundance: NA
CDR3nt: TGCACCAGCAGCCAAGAGTTATGGAACAGGGGGTCTGGCTACACCTTC
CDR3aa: CTSSQELWNRGSGYTF

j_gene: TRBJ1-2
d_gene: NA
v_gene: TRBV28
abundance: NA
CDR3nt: TGTGCCAGCAGTTTAATTAAAAACTATGGCTACACCTTC
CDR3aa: CASSLIKNYGYTF

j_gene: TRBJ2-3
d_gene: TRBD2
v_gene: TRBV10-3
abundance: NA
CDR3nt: TGTGCCATCAGTCCTGGACTAGCGGGAACATCTAGCACAGATACGCAGTATTTT
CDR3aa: CAISPGLAGTSSTDTQYF

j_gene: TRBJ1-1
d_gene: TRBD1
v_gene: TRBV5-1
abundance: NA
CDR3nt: TGCGCCAGCAGCTTGGCCGCAGGGGGCTCGAGCACTGAAGCTTTCTTT
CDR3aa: CASSLAAGGSSTEAFF

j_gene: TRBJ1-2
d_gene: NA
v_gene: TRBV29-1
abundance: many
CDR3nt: TGCAGCGTTGGAGGAGTGGATGGCTATGGCTACACCTTC
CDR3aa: CSVGGVDGYGYTF

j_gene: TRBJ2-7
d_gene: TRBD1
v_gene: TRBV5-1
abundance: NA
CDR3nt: TGCGCCAGCAGCGTCCGGGACAGGGGCTACGAGCAGTACTTC
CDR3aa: CASSVRDRGYEQYF

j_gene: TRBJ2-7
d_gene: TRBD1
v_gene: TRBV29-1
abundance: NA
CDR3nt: TGCAGCGTTGAAAAGGGACAGGGGACCACCTACGAGCAGTACTTC
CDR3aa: CSVEKGQGTTYEQYF

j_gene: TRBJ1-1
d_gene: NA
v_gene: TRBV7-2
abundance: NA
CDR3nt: TGTGCCAGCAGCTTAGGGGGGGGACATTGGATTGGAGCTTTCTTT
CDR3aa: CASSLGGGHWIGAFF

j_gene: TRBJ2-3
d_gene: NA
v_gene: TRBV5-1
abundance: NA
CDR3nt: TGCGCCAGCAGCTCAACTCAAGGGGCAGATACGCAGTATTTT
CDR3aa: CASSSTQGADTQYF

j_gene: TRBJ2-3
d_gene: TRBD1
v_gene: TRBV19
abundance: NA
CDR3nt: TGTGCCAGTAGAGACAGGGGGCGAGGGGATACGCAGTATTTT
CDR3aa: CASRDRGRGDTQYF

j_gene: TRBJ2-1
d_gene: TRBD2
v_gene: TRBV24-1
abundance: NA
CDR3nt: TGTGCCACCAGTGATCAGTCTAGCGGGATTGAGCAGTTCTTC
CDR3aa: CATSDQSSGIEQFF

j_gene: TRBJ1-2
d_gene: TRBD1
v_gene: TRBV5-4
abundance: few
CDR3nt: TGTGCCAGCAGCTTAGCGGCGGCCAGGGGGCGGGGCACCTTC
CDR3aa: CASSLAAARGRGTF

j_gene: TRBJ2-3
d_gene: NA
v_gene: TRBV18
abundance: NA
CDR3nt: TGTGCCAGCTCACCAAAAGACAGCTACACAGATACGCAGTATTTT
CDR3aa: CASSPKDSYTDTQYF

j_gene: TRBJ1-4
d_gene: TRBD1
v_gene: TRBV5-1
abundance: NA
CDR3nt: TGCGCCAGCAGCTTGTATGGGGTCAGGGGGCTCACTAATGAAAAACTGTTTTTT
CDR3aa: CASSLYGVRGLTNEKLFF